This T cell receptor beta chain was retrieved from a study of cytomegalovirus exposure and HLA in healthy donors. Study-wide context: It was reported in a later analysis that the same platform had been used for the approximately 120 validation repertoires as for the approximately 700 first-cohort repertoires.

The study's findings and limits: A later analysis found first-cohort TCR clusters tended to co-occur in the approximately 110 validation repertoires.

Germline V gene sequence: CDR1 MDHEN, CDR2 SYDVKM. V was cut by 10 bases and J by 4 bases, with 8 bases left in between. The CDR3 consists of 11 residues. For this clone: Its antigen is unknown.

Generated by immunoSEQ multiplex PCR, the TCRdb table keeps only in-frame clones and is missing some. The profile shows over 150,000 clones, more than 65% of them singletons. This sequence was found in a woman aged 30 to 39 in good health and CMV-seropositive. Sequencing was done on a sample of PBMCs. V and J are TRBV28 and TRBJ1-5; possibly TRBD1 for D (6 bases). This CDR3 is CATQGNQPQHF. DNA for the CDR3: TGTGCCACTCAGGGGAATCAGCCCCAGCATTTT. Based on the CDR3 plus reference TRBV28 and TRBJ1-5, the full variable domain is DVKVTQSSRYLVKRTGEKVFLECVQDMDHENMFWYRQDPGLGLRLIYFSYDVKMKEKGDIPEGYSVSREKKERFSLILESASTNQTSMYLCATQGNQPQHFGDGTRLSIL.